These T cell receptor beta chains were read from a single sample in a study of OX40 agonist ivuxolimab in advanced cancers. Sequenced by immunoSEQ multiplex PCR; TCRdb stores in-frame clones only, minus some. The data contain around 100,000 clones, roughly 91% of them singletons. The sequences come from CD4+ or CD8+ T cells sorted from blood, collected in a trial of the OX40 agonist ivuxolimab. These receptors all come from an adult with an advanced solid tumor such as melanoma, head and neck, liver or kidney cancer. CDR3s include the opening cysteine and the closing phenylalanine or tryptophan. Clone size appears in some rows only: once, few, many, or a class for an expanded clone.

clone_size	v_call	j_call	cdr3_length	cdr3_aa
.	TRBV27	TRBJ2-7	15	CASSLRGAYSYEQYF
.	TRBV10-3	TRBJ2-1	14	CAISESNGPYEQFF
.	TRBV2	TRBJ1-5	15	CASSHPPGRGQPQHF
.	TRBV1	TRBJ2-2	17	CTSSQDGSSGYTGELFF
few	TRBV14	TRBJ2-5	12	CASSIGLGSQYF
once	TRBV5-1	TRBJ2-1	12	CASSSNFGSQFF
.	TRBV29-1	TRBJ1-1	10	CSAEERKAFF
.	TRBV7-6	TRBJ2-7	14	CASSFRQGDYEQYF
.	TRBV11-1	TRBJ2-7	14	CASSLTDRGHEQYF
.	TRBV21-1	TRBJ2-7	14	CASSQDTDSYEQYF
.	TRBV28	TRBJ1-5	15	CASSLGGNSNQPQHF
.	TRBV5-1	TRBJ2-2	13	CASRPENTGELFF
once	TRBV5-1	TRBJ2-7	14	CASSQMTGSYEQYF
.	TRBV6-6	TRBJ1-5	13	CASSPQVNQPQHF
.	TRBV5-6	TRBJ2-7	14	CASSYLQGPYEQYF
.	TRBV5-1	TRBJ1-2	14	CASRDGQGALGYTF
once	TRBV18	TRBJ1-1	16	CASSLPNRAGNTEAFF
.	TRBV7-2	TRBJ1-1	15	CASSSTGTGPVEAFF
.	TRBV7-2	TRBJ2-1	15	CASRGTSGVYNEQFF
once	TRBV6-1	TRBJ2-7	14	CASSQPGPAYEQYF
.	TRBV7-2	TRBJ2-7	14	CASTPARWAYEQYF
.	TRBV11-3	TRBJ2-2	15	CASSPGQGGLEELFF
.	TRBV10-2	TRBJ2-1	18	CASAPTPPGLAIYNEQFF
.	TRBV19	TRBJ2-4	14	CASSRGTHENIQYF
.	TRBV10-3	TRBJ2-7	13	CAIRASGSYEQYF
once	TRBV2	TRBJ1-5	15	CASSDEISAGQPQHF
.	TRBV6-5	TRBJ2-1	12	CASKAEYNEQFF
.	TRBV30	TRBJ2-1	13	CACSGGLAKEQFF
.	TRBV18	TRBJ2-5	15	CASSPIQGGLETQYF
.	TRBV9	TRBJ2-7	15	CASSVDQGRRYEQYF
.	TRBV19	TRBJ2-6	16	CASSISWDPGANVLTF